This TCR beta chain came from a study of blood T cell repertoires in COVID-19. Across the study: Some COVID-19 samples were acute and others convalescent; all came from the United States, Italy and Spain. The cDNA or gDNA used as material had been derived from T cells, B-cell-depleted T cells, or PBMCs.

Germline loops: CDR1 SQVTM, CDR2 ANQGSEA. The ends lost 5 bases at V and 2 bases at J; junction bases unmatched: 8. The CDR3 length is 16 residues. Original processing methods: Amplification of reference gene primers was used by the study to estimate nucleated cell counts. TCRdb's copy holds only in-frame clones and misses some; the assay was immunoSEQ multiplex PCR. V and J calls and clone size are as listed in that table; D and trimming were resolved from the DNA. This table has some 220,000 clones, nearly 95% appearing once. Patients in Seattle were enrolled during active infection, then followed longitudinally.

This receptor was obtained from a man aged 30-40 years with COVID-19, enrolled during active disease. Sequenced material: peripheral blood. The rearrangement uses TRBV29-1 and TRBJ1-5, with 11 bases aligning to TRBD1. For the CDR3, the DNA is TGCAGCGTTTATCGGGACAGGGGGAATGGCAATCAGCCCCAGCATTTT. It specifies CSVYRDRGNGNQPQHF.